The 26 T cell receptor beta chains given below trace back to one sample, sequenced in a study of beta chain features in type 1 diabetes (dated by TCRdb to the late 2010s). Beyond this particular receptor, the publication reports: Type 1 diabetes patients showed a moderate but significant shortening of TCRB CDR3 length in all four CD4+ subsets.

To prepare the library, the immunoSEQ multiplex PCR assay was applied. The entire amount of isolated RNA was reverse transcribed using the High Capacity cDNA Reverse Transcription Kit, so the sequenced TCRB transcripts were expressed ones. Not all clones reach the TCRdb copy of this immuneACCESS table, which keeps in-frame sequences only. Checked studies attribute under half of the gap to unresolved V genes and leave the rest unexplained. A total of about 300,000 clones appear in this sample, approximately 13% of them only once. The ten largest clones represent roughly 0.015% of the sample. The antigens these receptors bind are not known. The sample was naive CD4+ T cells from blood. Interpreted using the paper, the cell subset or site label stands for: true naive CD4+ T cells. These TCRs come from a woman younger than 30 with type 1 diabetes.

On this clone itself: Other DNA sequences in the same sample also yield this CDR3. The gene calls are TRBV4-1 and TRBJ1-2, with D unresolved. This CDR3 has 14 residues. Per the germline V gene, CDR1 is MGHRA and CDR2 is YSYEKL. V dropped 1 base and J dropped 3 bases, with 9 bases sitting between them. The CDR3 DNA reads TGCGCCAGCAGCCAAGGACCCCGGGACTATGGCTACACCTTC. It specifies CASSQGPRDYGYTF.

V gene TRBV7-2 combines with J gene TRBJ2-5; D is perhaps TRBD1 (6 bases). V was clipped by 5 bases and J by 0 bases, with 16 bases between them. Germline CDR1 SGHTA, CDR2 FQGNSA. The CDR3 has 16 amino acids. The CDR3 nucleotides read TGTGCCAGCAGCGACGGGTTCAGGGGATACCAAGAGACCCAGTACTTC. This sequence encodes CASSDGFRGYQETQYF.

This clone appeared a few times. J is TRBJ2-7 and V is TRBV7-2, with a possible D match to TRBD2 (6 bases). Between the trimmed V and J ends, which lost 8 bases and 0 bases, there was a span of 11 bases. The CDR3 has 13 residues. Germline assignment: CDR1 SGHTA and CDR2 FQGNSA. As DNA, the CDR3 is TGTGCCAGCGGGACTCCAAGCTCCTACGAGCAGTACTTC. Encoded protein: CASGTPSSYEQYF.

This clone was counted a few times. V and J are TRBV5-4 and TRBJ1-1; D unresolved. V dropped 3 bases and J dropped 4 bases, with 7 bases sitting between them. The CDR3 has 12 amino acids. Looked up from germline, CDR1 is SGHNT and CDR2 is YYREEE (reference sequence). The CDR3 reads CASSSFPTEAFF. CDR3 bases: TGTGCCAGCAGCTCTTTCCCCACTGAAGCTTTCTTT.

The chain carries TRBV21-1 and TRBJ1-2; TRBD1 reflects the table's D call only, with no check against the DNA. TRBV21-1 is deemed a pseudogene. There are 15 residues in the CDR3. CDR3 in DNA: TGTGCCAGCAGCAAAGAGTTTCCGCCAGGTTATGGCTACACCTTC. This sequence encodes CASSKEFPPGYGYTF.

This clone was detected a few times. The chain is built from TRBV5-1 and TRBJ2-7; 7 bases are a match to TRBD1. V trimming: 2 bases; J trimming: 3 bases; junction bases outside the gene matches: 8. This CDR3 is built from 15 residues. Germline lookup yields CDR1 SGHRS and CDR2 YFSETQ. The CDR3 nucleotides read TGCGCCAGCAGCTTCCCCCCGACAGGGAACTACGAGCAGTACTTC. Translation gives CASSFPPTGNYEQYF.

The chain couples TRBV19 to TRBJ1-5; D is unresolved. Germline CDR1 LNHDA, CDR2 SQIVND (reference sequence). Deletions cut 3 bases from V and 2 bases from J, with 5 bases between. The CDR3 is 13 residues long. CDR3 region: CASSIIGNQPQHF. The CDR3 DNA reads as TGTGCCAGTAGTATTATCGGCAATCAGCCCCAGCATTTT.

The table lists this clone with a count of one. The gene calls are TRBV4-1 and TRBJ2-3; 11 bases fit TRBD2. With 0 bases clipped from V and 5 bases from J, the junction kept 13 bases outside the gene matches. The CDR3 loop spans 19 amino acids. In germline, CDR1 is MGHRA, CDR2 YSYEKL. The CDR3 DNA reads as TGCGCCAGCAGCCAAGACAGCAGTCGGGCTAGCGGGAGGATAGATACGCAGTATTTT. Translation gives CASSQDSSRASGRIDTQYF.

The chain couples TRBV10-3 to TRBJ2-2, with D hard to call. The CDR3 has 12 amino acids. Germline V gene lookup returns CDR1 ENHRY and CDR2 SYGVKD. V dropped 5 bases and J dropped 2 bases, with 3 bases sitting between them. For the CDR3, the DNA is TGTGCCATCAGTTATAACACCGGGGAGCTGTTTTTT. Translated: CAISYNTGELFF.

The CDR3: CASSLSGPHQPQHF. In DNA form, the CDR3 reads TGTGCCAGCAGCTTAAGCGGGCCCCATCAGCCCCAGCATTTT. The V gene is TRBV7-9, the J gene TRBJ1-5, with D unresolved. This CDR3 has 14 residues. Germline V CDR1 and CDR2: SEHNR, FQNEAQ (reference sequence). V gave up 2 bases and J gave up 5 bases, with 10 bases separating them.

The chain combines TRBV30 with TRBJ2-7; D is perhaps TRBD2 (6 bases). The germline V gene encodes CDR1 GTSNPN and CDR2 SVGIG (reference sequence). The CDR3 loop spans 13 amino acids. With 2 bases removed from V and 6 bases from J, the gap between germline ends came to 14 bases. The CDR3 sequence is CAWSPGGAFEQYV. For the CDR3, the DNA is TGTGCCTGGAGTCCTGGCGGGGCTTTCGAGCAGTACGTC.

This clone was counted a few times. The chain is built from TRBV5-1 and TRBJ2-5, with D possibly being TRBD1 (5 bases). The CDR3 is made up of 13 amino acids. Looked up from germline, CDR1 is SGHRS and CDR2 is YFSETQ. Trimming cost V 7 bases and J 2 bases, with 12 bases left between them. The CDR3 is CASATGPQETQYF. The CDR3, as DNA: TGCGCCAGCGCAACAGGCCCTCAAGAGACCCAGTACTTC.

This clone was recorded a few times. The rearrangement joins TRBV10-3 to TRBJ2-7, with 12 bases lining up with TRBD1. Unmatched junction bases numbered 12, after V lost 3 bases and J lost 3 bases. Germline CDR1 and CDR2: ENHRY and SYGVKD. The CDR3 is made up of 18 amino acids. The CDR3 coding sequence is TGTGCCATCAGTGACGTCCCGGGACAGGGGGCGAGAGTCTACGAGCAGTACTTC. The encoded protein is CAISDVPGQGARVYEQYF.

V is TRBV30 and J is TRBJ2-2, with TRBD1 matching 10 bases. With V trimmed by 1 base and J by 9 bases, 5 bases remained unmatched. There are 14 residues in the CDR3. Germline lookup yields CDR1 GTSNPN and CDR2 SVGIG (reference sequence). The CDR3 spells CAWSGDRGTRELFF. The CDR3 coding sequence is TGTGCCTGGAGTGGGGACAGGGGAACGCGGGAGCTGTTTTTT.

Remarks on this clone: Germline is not matched at one junction end, which may reflect a read error. The chain uses TRBV11-2 and TRBJ2-3; D perhaps matches TRBD2 (6 bases). The CDR3 consists of 16 residues. The germline CDR1 and CDR2 sequences are SGHAT and FQNNGV. CDR3 nucleotides: TGTGCCAGCAGTTTAGACCCCGGGAGTGCGTCAGATACGCAGTATTTT. This translates into CASSLDPGSASDTQYF.

This rearrangement joins TRBV4-1 to TRBJ1-5; D is uncertain. Between the trimmed V and J ends, which lost 3 bases and 6 bases, there was a span of 9 bases. In germline, CDR1 is MGHRA, CDR2 YSYEKL. The CDR3 is 13 residues long. The CDR3 protein is CASSQGWSQPQHF. The CDR3 region has the DNA TGCGCCAGCAGCCAGGGTTGGAGTCAGCCCCAGCATTTT.

The table lists this clone with a few counts. This chain connects TRBV30 to TRBJ1-2, with D possibly being TRBD1 (5 bases). CDR1 is GTSNPN and CDR2 is SVGIG in the germline V gene (reference sequence). This CDR3 has 12 amino acids. Trimming took off 2 bases at V and 4 bases at J, with 8 bases between the two ends. The CDR3 region is CAWSLTGYGYTF. DNA of the CDR3: TGTGCCTGGAGTCTCACAGGCTATGGCTACACCTTC.

The chain combines TRBV2 with TRBJ2-7; 8 nucleotides match TRBD1. CDR3 length: 12 residues. The V and J ends lost 6 bases and 6 bases, in that order; junction bases with no gene match: 4. Germline V CDR1 and CDR2: SNHLY, FYNNEI. This chain's CDR3 is CASRETGGEQYV. CDR3 sequence (DNA): TGTGCCAGCAGGGAAACAGGGGGCGAGCAGTACGTC.

The rearrangement links TRBV6-5 to TRBJ2-1; 7 bases fit TRBD1. This CDR3 region has 13 residues. Trimming removed 7 bases from V and 9 bases from J; junction bases left unmatched: 9. CDR1 MNHEY and CDR2 SVGAGI come from the germline V gene. The CDR3 sequence: CASTEQGSLEQFF. DNA for the CDR3: TGTGCCAGCACTGAACAGGGGTCCCTTGAGCAGTTCTTC.

This clone occurred a few times. V usage is TRBV19 and J usage is TRBJ2-1; tentative D call: TRBD1 (6 bases). CDR1 is LNHDA and CDR2 is SQIVND in the germline V gene (reference sequence). V was cut by 7 bases and J by 7 bases, with 14 bases left in between. The CDR3 extends over 13 amino acids. CDR3 DNA: TGTGCCAGTAAGAGGACCCAGGGGAATGAGCAGTTCTTC. Translation: CASKRTQGNEQFF.

There are a few counts of this clone. The rearrangement links TRBV5-5 to TRBJ2-5; 7 bases line up with TRBD2. The trim removed 7 bases at V and 5 bases at J, leaving 2 bases unmatched. CDR3 length equals 11 residues. Germline V gives CDR1 SGHKS, CDR2 YYEKEE (reference sequence). CDR3 DNA sequence: TGTGCCAGCGAGGGAGGGGAGACCCAGTACTTC. This encodes CASEGGETQYF.

The rearrangement uses TRBV7-2 and TRBJ1-1, with D unresolved. The CDR3 contains 13 residues. The germline V gene has CDR1 SGHTA and CDR2 FQGNSA. V lost 4 bases, J lost 4 bases, and 10 bases lay in between. The CDR3 loop is CASSYKGGTEAFF. CDR3 in DNA: TGTGCCAGCAGCTATAAAGGAGGCACTGAAGCTTTCTTT.

This clone was observed a handful of times. The V gene is TRBV4-1, the J gene TRBJ2-1, with TRBD2 matching over 8 bases. The V segment lost 1 base and the J segment 7 bases; nucleotides outside the gene matches: 9. CDR3 length equals 16 residues. The germline gives CDR1 MGHRA, CDR2 YSYEKL. CDR3: CASSQGLAGFRNEQFF. The CDR3 region has the DNA TGCGCCAGCAGCCAAGGGTTAGCGGGGTTTCGGAATGAGCAGTTCTTC.

This clone was seen a few times. The J gene is TRBJ2-1, the V gene TRBV6-6, with TRBD1 identical over 9 bases. This CDR3 comprises 15 residues. Looked up from germline, CDR1 is MNHNY and CDR2 is SVGAGI (reference sequence). J was trimmed by 4 bases and V by 6 bases; bases with no gene match: 7. CDR3 sequence (DNA): TGTGCCAGCAGAACCGGACAGGGGCCTTACAATGAGCAGTTCTTC. Translation gives CASRTGQGPYNEQFF.

This clone showed up just a few times. The V gene is TRBV5-6, the J gene TRBJ1-1; no definite D call. The V gene lost 1 base and the J gene lost 1 base, with 8 bases spanning the gap. This CDR3 has 14 residues. The germline gives CDR1 SGHDT, CDR2 YYEEEE. The DNA of the CDR3 is TGTGCCAGCAGCTTGCGCAGGAAGAACACTGAAGCTTTCTTT. This gives the protein CASSLRRKNTEAFF.

This clone occurred a few times. V usage is TRBV7-9 and J usage is TRBJ2-3; D is ambiguous. With 4 bases removed from V and 1 base from J, the gap between germline ends came to 15 bases. The germline gives CDR1 SEHNR, CDR2 FQNEAQ (reference sequence). The CDR3 runs 16 residues. Written as DNA, the CDR3 is TGTGCCAGCAGCTCCATGAGTGGGCTCGGCACAGATACGCAGTATTTT. Its protein is CASSSMSGLGTDTQYF.